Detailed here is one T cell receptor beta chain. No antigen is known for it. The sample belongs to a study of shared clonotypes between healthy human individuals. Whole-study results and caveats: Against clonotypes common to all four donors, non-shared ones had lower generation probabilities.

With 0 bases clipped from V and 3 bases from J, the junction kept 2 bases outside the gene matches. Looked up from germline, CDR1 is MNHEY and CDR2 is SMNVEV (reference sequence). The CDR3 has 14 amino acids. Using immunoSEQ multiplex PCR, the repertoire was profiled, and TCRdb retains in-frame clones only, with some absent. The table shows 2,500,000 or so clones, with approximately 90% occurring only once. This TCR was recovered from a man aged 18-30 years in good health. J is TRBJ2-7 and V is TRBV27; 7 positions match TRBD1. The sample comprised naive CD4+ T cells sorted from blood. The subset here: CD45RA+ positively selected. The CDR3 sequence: CASSLSGTVYEQYF. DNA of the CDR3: TGTGCCAGCAGTTTATCTGGGACAGTCTACGAGCAGTACTTC.